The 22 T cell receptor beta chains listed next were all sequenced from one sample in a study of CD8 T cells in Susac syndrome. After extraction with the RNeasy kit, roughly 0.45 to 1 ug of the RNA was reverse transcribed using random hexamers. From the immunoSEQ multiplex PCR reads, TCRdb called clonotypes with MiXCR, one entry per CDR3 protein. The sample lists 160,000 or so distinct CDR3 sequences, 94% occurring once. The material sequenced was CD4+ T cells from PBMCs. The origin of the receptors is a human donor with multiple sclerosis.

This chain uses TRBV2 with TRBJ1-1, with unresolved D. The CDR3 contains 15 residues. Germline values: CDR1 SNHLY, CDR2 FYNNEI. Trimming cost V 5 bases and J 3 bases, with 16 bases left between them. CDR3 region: CASSPEDSWYTEAFF. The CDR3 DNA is TGTGCCAGCAGTCCAGAGGACTCCTGGTACACTGAAGCTTTCTTT. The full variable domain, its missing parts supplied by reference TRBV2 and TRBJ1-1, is EPEVTQTPSHQVTQMGQEVILRCVPISNHLYFYWYRQILGQKVEFLVSFYNNEISEKSEIFDDQFSVERPDGSNFTLKIRSTKLEDSAMYFCASSPEDSWYTEAFFGQGTRLTVV.

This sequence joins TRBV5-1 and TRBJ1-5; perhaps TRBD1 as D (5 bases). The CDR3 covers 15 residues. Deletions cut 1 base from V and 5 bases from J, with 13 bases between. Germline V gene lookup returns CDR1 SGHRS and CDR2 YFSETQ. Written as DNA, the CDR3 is TGCGCCAGCAGCTTGACGGGGGACGTGGATCAGCCCCAGCATTTT. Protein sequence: CASSLTGDVDQPQHF.

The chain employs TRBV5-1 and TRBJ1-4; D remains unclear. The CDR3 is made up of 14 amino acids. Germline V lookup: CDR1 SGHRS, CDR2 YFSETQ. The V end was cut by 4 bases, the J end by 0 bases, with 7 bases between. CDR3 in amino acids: CASSDKATNEKLFF. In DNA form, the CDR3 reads TGCGCCAGCAGCGACAAGGCAACTAATGAAAAACTGTTTTTT. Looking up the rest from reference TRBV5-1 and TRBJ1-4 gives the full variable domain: KAGVTQTPRYLIKTRGQQVTLSCSPISGHRSVSWYQQTPGQGLQFLFEYFSETQRNKGNFPGRFSGRQFSNSRSEMNVSTLELGDSALYLCASSDKATNEKLFFGSGTQLSVL.

The CDR3 nucleotides read TGTGCCACCAGTGGAGGGGGGTGCTACAATGAGCAGTTCTTC. Encoded protein: CATSGGGCYNEQFF. V usage is TRBV24-1 and J usage is TRBJ2-1; possibly TRBD1 or TRBD2 for D (6 bases each). V lost 5 bases, J lost 3 bases, and 10 bases lay in between. The CDR3 spans 14 residues. The germline gives CDR1 KGHDR, CDR2 SFDVKD.

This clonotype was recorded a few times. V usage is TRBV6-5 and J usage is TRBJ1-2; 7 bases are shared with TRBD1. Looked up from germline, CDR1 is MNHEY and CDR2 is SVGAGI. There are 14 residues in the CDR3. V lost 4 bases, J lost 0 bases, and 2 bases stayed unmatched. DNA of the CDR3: TGTGCCAGCAGTTCCGGGACAGCTAACTATGGCTACACCTTC. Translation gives CASSSGTANYGYTF.

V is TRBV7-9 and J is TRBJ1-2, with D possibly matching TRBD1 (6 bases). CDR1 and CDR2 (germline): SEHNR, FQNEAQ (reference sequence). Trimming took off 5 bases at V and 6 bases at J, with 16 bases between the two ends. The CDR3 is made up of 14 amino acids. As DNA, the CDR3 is TGTGCCAGCAGCGGGGTACAGGGAGGGGATGGCTACACCTTC. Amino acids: CASSGVQGGDGYTF.

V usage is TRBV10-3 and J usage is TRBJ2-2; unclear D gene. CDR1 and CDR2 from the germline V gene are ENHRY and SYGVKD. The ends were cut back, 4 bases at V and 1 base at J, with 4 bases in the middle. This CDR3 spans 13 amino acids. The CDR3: CAISVLNTGELFF. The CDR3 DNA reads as TGTGCCATCAGTGTGCTGAACACCGGGGAGCTGTTTTTT.

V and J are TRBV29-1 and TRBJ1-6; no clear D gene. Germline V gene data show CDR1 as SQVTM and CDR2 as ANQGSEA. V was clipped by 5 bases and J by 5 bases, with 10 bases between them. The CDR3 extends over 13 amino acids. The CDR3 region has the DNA TGCAGCGTTCGGACCGATAATAATTCACCCCTCCACTTT. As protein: CSVRTDNNSPLHF.

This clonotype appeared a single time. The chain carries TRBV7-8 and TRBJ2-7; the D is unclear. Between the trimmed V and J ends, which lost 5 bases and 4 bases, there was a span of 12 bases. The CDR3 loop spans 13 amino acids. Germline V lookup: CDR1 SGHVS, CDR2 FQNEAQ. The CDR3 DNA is TGTGCCAGCAGCACCCGACACCTGTACGAGCAGTACTTC. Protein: CASSTRHLYEQYF.

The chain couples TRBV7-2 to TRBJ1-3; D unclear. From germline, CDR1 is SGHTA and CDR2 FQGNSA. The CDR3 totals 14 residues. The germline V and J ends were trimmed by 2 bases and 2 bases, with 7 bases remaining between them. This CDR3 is CASSLWGAGNTIYF. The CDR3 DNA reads TGTGCCAGCAGCTTATGGGGTGCTGGAAACACCATATATTTT.

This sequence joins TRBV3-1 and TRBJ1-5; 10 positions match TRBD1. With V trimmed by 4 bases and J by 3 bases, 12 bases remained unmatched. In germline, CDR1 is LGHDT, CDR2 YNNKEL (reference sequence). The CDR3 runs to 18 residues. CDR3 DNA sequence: TGTGCCAGCAGCCCCCCCTTCGACAGGGGGCGGTCCAATCAGCCCCAGCATTTT. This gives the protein CASSPPFDRGRSNQPQHF.

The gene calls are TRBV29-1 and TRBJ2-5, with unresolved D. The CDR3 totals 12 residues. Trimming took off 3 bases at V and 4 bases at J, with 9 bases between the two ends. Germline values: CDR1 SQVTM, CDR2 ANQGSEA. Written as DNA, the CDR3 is TGCAGCGTTGAGGGGTTGAGAGAGACCCAGTACTTC. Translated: CSVEGLRETQYF.

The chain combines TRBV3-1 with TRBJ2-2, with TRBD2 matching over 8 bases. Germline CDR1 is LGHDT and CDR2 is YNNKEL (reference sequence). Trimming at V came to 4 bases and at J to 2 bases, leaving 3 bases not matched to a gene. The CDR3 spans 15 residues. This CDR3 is CASSLRGGNTGELFF. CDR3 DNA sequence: TGTGCCAGCAGCCTCCGGGGGGGCAACACCGGGGAGCTGTTTTTT.

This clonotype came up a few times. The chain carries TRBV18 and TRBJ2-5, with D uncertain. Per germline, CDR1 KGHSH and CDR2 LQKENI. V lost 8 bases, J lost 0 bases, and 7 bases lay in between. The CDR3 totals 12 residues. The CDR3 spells CASSLYQETQYF. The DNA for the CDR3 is TGTGCCAGCAGCCTGTACCAAGAGACCCAGTACTTC.

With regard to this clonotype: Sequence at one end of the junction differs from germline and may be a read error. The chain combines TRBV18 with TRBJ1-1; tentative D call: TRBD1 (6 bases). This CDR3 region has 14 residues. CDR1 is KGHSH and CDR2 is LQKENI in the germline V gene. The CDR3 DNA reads TGTGCCATCTCACGGGGGCAGACAAACACTGAAGCTTTCTTT. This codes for CAISRGQTNTEAFF.

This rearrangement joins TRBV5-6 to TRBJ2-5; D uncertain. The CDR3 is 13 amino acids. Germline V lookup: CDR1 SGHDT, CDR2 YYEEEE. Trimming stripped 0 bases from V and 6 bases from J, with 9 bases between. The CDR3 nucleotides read TGTGCCAGCAGCTTGGATCGGAAGCAGACCCAGTACTTC. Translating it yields CASSLDRKQTQYF.

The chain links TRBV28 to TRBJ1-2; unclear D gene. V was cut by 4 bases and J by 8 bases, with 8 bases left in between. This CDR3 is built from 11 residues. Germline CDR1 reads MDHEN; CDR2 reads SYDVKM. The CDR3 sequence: CASSSVYGYTF. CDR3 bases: TGTGCCAGCAGTTCGGTTTACGGCTACACCTTC.

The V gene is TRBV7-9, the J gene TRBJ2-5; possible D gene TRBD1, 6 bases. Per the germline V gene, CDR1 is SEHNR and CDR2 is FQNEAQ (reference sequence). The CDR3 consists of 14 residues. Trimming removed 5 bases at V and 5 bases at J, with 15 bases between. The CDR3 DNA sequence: TGTGCCAGCAGCCCACAGGGTGGACGGGAGACCCAGTACTTC. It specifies CASSPQGGRETQYF.

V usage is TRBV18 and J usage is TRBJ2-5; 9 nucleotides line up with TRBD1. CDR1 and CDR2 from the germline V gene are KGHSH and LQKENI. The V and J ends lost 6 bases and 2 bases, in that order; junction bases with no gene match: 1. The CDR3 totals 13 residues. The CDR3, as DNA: TGTGCCAGCTCGGGACAGGGTCAAGAGACCCAGTACTTC. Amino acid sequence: CASSGQGQETQYF.

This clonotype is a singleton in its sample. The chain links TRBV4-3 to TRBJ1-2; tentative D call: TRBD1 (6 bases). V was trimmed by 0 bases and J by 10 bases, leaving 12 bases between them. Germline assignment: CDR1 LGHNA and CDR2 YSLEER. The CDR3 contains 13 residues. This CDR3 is CASSQDPQGVYTF. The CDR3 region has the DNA TGCGCCAGCAGCCAAGACCCACAGGGCGTCTACACCTTC.

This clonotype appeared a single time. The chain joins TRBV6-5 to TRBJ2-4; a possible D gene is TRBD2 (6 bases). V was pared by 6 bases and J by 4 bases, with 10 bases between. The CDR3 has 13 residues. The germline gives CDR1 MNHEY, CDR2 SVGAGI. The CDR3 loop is CASRGTAKNIQYF. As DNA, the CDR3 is TGTGCCAGCAGAGGGACTGCGAAAAACATTCAGTACTTC.

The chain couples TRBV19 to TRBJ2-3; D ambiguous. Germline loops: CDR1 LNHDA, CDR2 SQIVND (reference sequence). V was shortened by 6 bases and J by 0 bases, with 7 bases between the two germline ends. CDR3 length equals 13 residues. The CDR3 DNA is TGTGCCAGTAGGGTGGCTAGCACAGATACGCAGTATTTT. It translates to CASRVASTDTQYF.